In its sample, the clone carrying this T cell receptor (beta chain) was seen once. Its matching antigen is unknown. Time point here: baseline, week 1 (first vaccination visit). The treatment: pre-vaccination baseline after standard-of-care therapy. V shed 5 bases and J 3 bases; nucleotides not matched to a gene: 15. This CDR3 comprises 17 residues. Germline CDR1 is SGHVS and CDR2 is FNYEAQ. The data belong to a study of a mutant IDH1 vaccine in newly diagnosed glioma. Study-wide points: Pseudoprogression appears to have had no connection to changes in top peripheral T cell clonotypes.

This table comes from immunoSEQ multiplex PCR, and its TCRdb copy is limited to in-frame clones, with some not included. The table includes approximately 54,000 clones, more than 80% detected once. The sequenced sample was PBMCs, obtained from a glioma patient treated with radiotherapy, temozolomide or both. The V call is TRBV7-6, the J call TRBJ2-7; TRBD1 agrees at 8 bases. This sequence was found in a man aged 18 to 29 with glioma. This CDR3 is CASSLEISGTGLYEQYF. CDR3 bases: TGTGCCAGCAGCCTTGAGATTAGTGGGACAGGACTCTACGAGCAGTACTTC.